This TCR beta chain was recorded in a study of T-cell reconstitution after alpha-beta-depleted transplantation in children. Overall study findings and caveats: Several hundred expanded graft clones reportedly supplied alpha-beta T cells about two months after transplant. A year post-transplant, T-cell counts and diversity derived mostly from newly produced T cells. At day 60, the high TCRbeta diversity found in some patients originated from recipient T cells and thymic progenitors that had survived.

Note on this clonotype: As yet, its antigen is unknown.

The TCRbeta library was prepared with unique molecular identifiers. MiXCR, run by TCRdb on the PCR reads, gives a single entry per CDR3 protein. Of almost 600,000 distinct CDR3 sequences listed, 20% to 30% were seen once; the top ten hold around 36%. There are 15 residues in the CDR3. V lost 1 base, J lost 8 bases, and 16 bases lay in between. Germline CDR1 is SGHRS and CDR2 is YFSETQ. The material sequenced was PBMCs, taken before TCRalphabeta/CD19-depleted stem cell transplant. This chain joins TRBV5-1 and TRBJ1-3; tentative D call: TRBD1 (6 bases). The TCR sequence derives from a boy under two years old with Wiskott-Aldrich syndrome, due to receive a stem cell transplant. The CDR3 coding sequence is TGCGCCAGCAGCTTGTCACCAGGGGTATTTGACACCATATATTTT. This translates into CASSLSPGVFDTIYF.